The text below deals with one T cell receptor beta chain. The clone's antigen remains unknown. There are no base qualities to consult, and no much larger clone falls within one base. These data come from a study of cytomegalovirus exposure and HLA in healthy donors (dated by TCRdb to 2016 to 2017). Looking at the study overall: An earlier analysis of approximately 640 of the donors reported more than 250 Gb of sequence data and some 120 million unique TCR beta sequences from about 180 million T cells. Roughly 310 gigabases of sequencing data and tens of millions of unique TCR sequences were included in an early release covering under 650 HLA-typed donors. Of the approximately 400 genotyped donors, about 80% fell in the genetic ancestry cluster associated with self-reported Caucasian donors. The aim of the study was to test whether cataloging public T cell receptors could identify signatures of past pathogen exposure. The study profiled the T cell repertoires of under 700 subjects by immunosequencing and related them to cytomegalovirus serostatus. Along with the roughly 670-subject first cohort, a separate validation cohort of roughly 110 different subjects was used. High-throughput TCR immunosequencing, statistical association of individual TCRs with disease status, and machine learning were combined to predict cytomegalovirus infection status. To study patterns of TCR occurrence, a later analysis re-analyzed previously published TCR beta repertoires from around 670 donors and added high-resolution HLA genotyping. In the later analysis, no new phenotypic data were used to find candidate immune exposures; instead, reliance was placed on TCR beta sequences and their occurrence across donors. In an earlier analysis of 587 of the donors, high-throughput TCR beta sequencing was used to judge whether each TCR beta V gene segment behaved as functional or pseudogenic. Donor age, sex, ethnicity and CMV serostatus were collected together with the repertoire data. Genome-wide SNP genotypes for about 65% of the roughly 700 donors were used in a later genetic analysis, which treated that subset as a discovery cohort. Every repertoire in the discovery cohort had been generated on one and the same sequencing platform. HLA typing included class I and class II loci at four-digit resolution. The number of donors typed differed by locus, with about 629-630 for A, B, C, DRB1 and DQB1, around 520 for DQA1, over 600 for DPA1, and roughly 450 for DPB1. A few DR-DQ haplotypes were handled as single units for association and clustering because linkage in the cohort was strong. Among 350 to 400 genotyped donors of the cohort, an average of about 240,000 unique TCR beta nucleotide sequences were sequenced per donor, around 20% of them non-productive. Overall study outcomes, separate from this receptor: It was suggested by the authors that the approach could potentially be generalized to other disease states and immunological phenotypes. In a later genetic analysis, fewer N-insertions in productive TCRs were reported among donors in an Asian-associated ancestry cluster than the roughly 700-donor mean. A further reported finding was that TCR beta sequences accurately predicted the HLA-A and HLA-B alleles for most subjects in the first cohort. A few of the identified cytomegalovirus-associated TCR beta chains were confirmed in vitro to be specific for cytomegalovirus antigens. An earlier analysis of around 540 of the donors showed that most TCR beta V segments appeared in productive rearrangements either about 87% or about 30% of the time, which broadly matched IMGT annotations. The sequencing pipeline was judged likely to have produced a cluster of highly shared sequence variants as a technical artifact. A later analysis found that most CMV-associated TCR beta chains appeared HLA-restricted, with HLA associations seemingly driven largely by CMV exposure. In a later analysis, some 17,000 TCR beta sequences were associated with specific HLA alleles at a false discovery rate of 0.05. For the cohort, immune exposure information was limited to CMV serostatus. The classifier was reported to diagnose cytomegalovirus status with high specificity and sensitivity in both the original and validation cohorts. Most TCR sequences were observed very rarely across donors, whereas some public TCRs were present in many individuals. Roughly uniform sequencing depth across donors was assumed in presence/absence analyses, although this assumption may not hold. An association between a missense DCLRE1C variant and V-gene and J-gene trimming of TCR beta chains was found in a later genetic analysis and replicated in an independent cohort. The study listed 150 to 200 TCR beta chains as associated with cytomegalovirus. Because some donors lacked HLA typing at each locus, the association tests relied only on the typed subset. A later analysis found that HLA-associated TCR beta chains were more clonally expanded and had lower generation probabilities than equally common non-associated chains. Assigning TCR associations to individual alleles was difficult when HLA alleles, especially DR and DQ, strongly co-occurred. Linkage disequilibrium might explain the correlated functional status among segregating V segments, but an unknown experimental factor could not be excluded. A later analysis found that TCR association rates varied across HLA loci, with DRB1 alleles showing the most associated TCRs and HLA-C alleles the fewest. Because counts were too low, roughly 16 rarely observed V segments, including chromosome 9 orphons, were excluded from the earlier analysis of several hundred of the donors. Only TCR beta chains were sequenced in this cohort, and the absence of alpha or paired-chain data limited detectable features. In a later analysis, several top co-occurrence clusters were reported to appear linked to parvovirus B19, influenza, CMV and Epstein-Barr virus.

The cohort consisted of hundreds of healthy bone marrow donors. Cohort members were all nominally healthy when sampled, although unrecorded immune exposures were likely present. The donor was CMV seronegative and belonged to the group of 320 or so seronegative cohort members. A peripheral blood sample was collected from each donor, and TCR beta sequencing was performed on peripheral blood mononuclear cells. The Qiagen DNeasy Blood Extraction Kit was used to extract genomic DNA from the blood cell samples. Libraries were built with the immunoSEQ multiplex PCR assay. For the multiplex PCR, a mixture combining 60 forward primers for TCR Vbeta segments and 13 reverse primers for TCR Jbeta segments was used. Amplification of the CDR3 region of rearranged TCR beta genes was performed with a multiplex PCR assay on genomic DNA. On the Illumina HiSeq System, the amplified TCR beta libraries were sequenced as 87-base-pair reads. In the original analysis: A later analysis tallied roughly 76 million unique TCR beta chains across the approximately 670 repertoires, and around 12 million of those chains were shared by two or more donors. Raw reads were error-corrected and collapsed into unique sequences by a nearest-neighbor algorithm in which closely related sequences were merged to remove PCR and sequencing errors. Alignment of CDR3 sequences to IMGT reference sequences was used to assign V, D and J gene segments. Each retained sequence needed at least a six-nucleotide match to both a V gene segment and a J gene segment. A rearrangement counted as productive if the CDR3 had no stop codons and remained in frame with V and J, and every other rearrangement counted as non-productive. CDR3 was defined by IMGT convention, running from the second conserved V-encoded cysteine to the conserved J-encoded phenylalanine. The earlier analysis of 500 to 750 of the donors excluded any sequence lacking an unambiguous match to a single V gene segment. In an earlier analysis of around 590 of the donors, a V segment was called functional when productive rearrangements were above 56.7%, and segregating when the standard deviation between donors exceeded 5%. A statistical classification framework was developed to diagnose cytomegalovirus status using the catalog of TCR beta chain sequences. In a later analysis, TCR nucleotide sequences were compared against IMGT/GENE-DB human TR gene sequences so that V and J genes could be assigned. In a later analysis, CDR3 sequences and most-parsimonious VDJ recombination scenarios were assigned using the TCRdist pipeline. In a later analysis, each TCR beta chain was defined by its CDR3 amino acid sequence together with its V-gene family, and reads lacking a unique V-gene family were excluded. A later analysis removed 500 to 650 highly shared, low-generation-probability nucleotide sequences to deal with suspected cross-contamination and a sequencing artifact. In a later analysis, a clonal expansion index for each public chain was calculated from normalized within-repertoire ranks of inferred template counts. Generation probabilities in a later analysis came from a VDJ recombination model fitted to out-of-frame rearrangements, and those results were checked against IGoR. In a later analysis, hypergeometric tests were used to score TCR-TCR, TCR-HLA and TCR-CMV co-occurrence, with a repertoire-size bias correction applied to TCR pairs. In a later analysis, false discovery rates were estimated by permuting HLA or CMV assignments 20 times. In a later analysis, co-occurring TCRs were grouped using DBSCAN, with TCRdist sequence similarity added in when clustering inside HLA-allele-positive subsets. For co-occurrence clustering, repertoires with fewer than 30,000 or more than 120,000 public chains were excluded, along with five repertoires with anomalous nucleotide sharing. TCRdb mirrors the immuneACCESS table, restricted to in-frame sequences. Some clones are absent from its copies; in checked studies, under half trace to an unresolved V gene, and the reason for the others is unknown. V, J and clone size reflect that table, while D and trimming were determined from the DNA. This sample has 140,000 to 150,000 clones in its table, and approximately 57% of those were observed once. The ten largest clonotypes hold over 1.5% of the sample.

The TCR originated in a male donor in good health and CMV-seronegative. Input material: PBMCs.

The nucleotide sequence reads as follows: TGCGCCAGCAGCCAAGATCTGCCCTCGGGTGGAGCCGGAAACACCATATATTTT. Its translation is CASSQDLPSGGAGNTIYF. This chain joins TRBV4-3 to TRBJ1-3; no confident D gene assignment can be made. Including the terminal cysteine and phenylalanine, the CDR3 comprises 18 residues. Left in the record is the CDR3 DNA by itself, 54 bases read in frame from the first base. V drops 0 bases and J drops 4 bases, leaving 19 bases in between. The germline V gene supplies CDR1 LGHNA and CDR2 YSLEER.